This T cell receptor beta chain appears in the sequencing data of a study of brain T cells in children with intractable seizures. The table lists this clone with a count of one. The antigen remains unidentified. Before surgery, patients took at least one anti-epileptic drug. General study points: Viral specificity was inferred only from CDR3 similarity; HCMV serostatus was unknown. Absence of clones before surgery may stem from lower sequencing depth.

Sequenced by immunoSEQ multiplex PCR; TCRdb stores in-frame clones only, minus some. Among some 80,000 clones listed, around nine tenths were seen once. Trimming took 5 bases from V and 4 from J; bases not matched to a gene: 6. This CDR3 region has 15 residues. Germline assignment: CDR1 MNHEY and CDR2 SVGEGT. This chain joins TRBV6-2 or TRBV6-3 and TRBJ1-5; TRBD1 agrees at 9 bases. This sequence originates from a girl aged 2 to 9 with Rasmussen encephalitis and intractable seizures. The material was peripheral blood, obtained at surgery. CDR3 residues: CASSRDRAENQPQHF. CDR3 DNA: TGTGCCAGCAGTCGGGACAGGGCAGAAAATCAGCCCCAGCATTTT.